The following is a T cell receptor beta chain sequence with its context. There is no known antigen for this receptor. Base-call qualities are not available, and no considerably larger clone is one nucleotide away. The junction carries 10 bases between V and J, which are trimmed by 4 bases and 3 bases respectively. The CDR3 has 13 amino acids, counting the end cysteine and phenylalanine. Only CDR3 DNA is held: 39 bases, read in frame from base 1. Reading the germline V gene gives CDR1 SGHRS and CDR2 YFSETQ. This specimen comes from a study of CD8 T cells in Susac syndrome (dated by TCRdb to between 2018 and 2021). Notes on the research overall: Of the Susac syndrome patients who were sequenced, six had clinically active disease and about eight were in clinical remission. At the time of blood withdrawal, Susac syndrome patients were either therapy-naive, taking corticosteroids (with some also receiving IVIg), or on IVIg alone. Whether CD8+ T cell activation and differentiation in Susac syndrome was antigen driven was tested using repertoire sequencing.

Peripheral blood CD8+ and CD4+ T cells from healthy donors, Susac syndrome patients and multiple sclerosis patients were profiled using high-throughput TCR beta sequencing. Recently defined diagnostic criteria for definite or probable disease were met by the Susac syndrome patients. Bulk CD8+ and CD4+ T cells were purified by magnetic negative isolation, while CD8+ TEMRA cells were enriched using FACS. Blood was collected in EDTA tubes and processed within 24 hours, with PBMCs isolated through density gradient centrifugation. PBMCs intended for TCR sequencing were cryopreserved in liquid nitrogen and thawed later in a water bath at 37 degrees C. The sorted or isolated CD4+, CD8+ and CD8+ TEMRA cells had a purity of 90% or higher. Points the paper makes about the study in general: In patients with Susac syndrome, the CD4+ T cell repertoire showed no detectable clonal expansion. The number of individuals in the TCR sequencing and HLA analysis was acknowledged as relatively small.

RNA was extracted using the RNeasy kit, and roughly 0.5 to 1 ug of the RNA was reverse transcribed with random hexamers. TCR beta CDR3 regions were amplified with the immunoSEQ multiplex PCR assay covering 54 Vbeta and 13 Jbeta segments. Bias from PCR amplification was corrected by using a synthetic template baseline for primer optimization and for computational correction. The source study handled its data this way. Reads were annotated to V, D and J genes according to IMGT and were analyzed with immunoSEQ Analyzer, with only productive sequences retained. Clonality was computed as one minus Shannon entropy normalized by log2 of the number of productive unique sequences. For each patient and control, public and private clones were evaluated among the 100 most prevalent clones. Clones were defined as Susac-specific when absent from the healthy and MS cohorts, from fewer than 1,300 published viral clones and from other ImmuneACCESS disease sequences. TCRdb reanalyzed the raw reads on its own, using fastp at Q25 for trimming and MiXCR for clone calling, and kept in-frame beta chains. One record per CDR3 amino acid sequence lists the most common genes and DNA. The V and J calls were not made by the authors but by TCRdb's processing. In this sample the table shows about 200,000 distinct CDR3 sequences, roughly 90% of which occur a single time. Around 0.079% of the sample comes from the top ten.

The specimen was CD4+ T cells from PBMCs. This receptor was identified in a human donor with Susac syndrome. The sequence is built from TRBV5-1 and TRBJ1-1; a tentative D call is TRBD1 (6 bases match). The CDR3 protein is CASSIRTDTEAFF. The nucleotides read TGCGCCAGCAGCATAAGGACAGACACTGAAGCTTTCTTT.